These 11 T cell receptor beta chains originate from one sample sequenced in a study of T cell responses to AZD1222 COVID-19 vaccine. Profiling relied on immunoSEQ multiplex PCR, and the TCRdb table lists in-frame clones only, not all of them. The table has 50,000 to 65,000 clones, 85% to 90% seen once. The sequenced sample was peripheral blood, obtained on day 0 of AZD1222 vaccination. Receptors originate from an adult in good health.

This chain connects TRBV5-4 to TRBJ1-2; unclear D gene. Germline V lookup: CDR1 SGHNT, CDR2 YYREEE (reference sequence). Trimming removed 0 bases from V and 7 bases from J, with 13 bases in between. The CDR3 contains 14 residues. The CDR3 is CASSLGLAFSGYTF. CDR3 coding DNA: TGTGCCAGCAGCTTGGGGCTGGCTTTCAGTGGCTACACCTTC.

This clone was detected only once. The rearrangement uses TRBV6-5 and TRBJ1-2; the match to TRBD1 covers 12 bases. The V and J ends lost 0 bases and 7 bases, in that order; junction bases with no gene match: 3. Germline V gene data show CDR1 as MNHEY and CDR2 as SVGAGI. The CDR3 loop spans 15 amino acids. CDR3 region: CASSYSGQGAAGYTF. As DNA, the CDR3 is TGTGCCAGCAGTTACTCGGGACAGGGGGCGGCTGGCTACACCTTC.

The rearrangement joins TRBV5-6 to TRBJ2-7, with a weak D call TRBD1 (6 bases). CDR1 and CDR2 (germline): SGHDT, YYEEEE. V lost 3 bases, J lost 7 bases, and 20 bases lay in between. The CDR3 is 15 residues long. CDR3 region: CASSSTVRTVNEQYF. The CDR3 region has the DNA TGTGCCAGCAGCTCCACCGTCAGGACAGTTAATGAGCAGTACTTC.

V gene TRBV4-1 combines with J gene TRBJ1-2; 8 bases align to TRBD1. Germline V gene data show CDR1 as MGHRA and CDR2 as YSYEKL. J lost 2 bases, V lost 7 bases, and 6 bases had no gene match. The CDR3 runs 14 residues. CDR3 sequence (DNA): TGCGCCAGCACGACGGACAGGGCGAACTATGGCTACACCTTC. It codes for CASTTDRANYGYTF.

The V and J genes are TRBV7-2 and TRBJ1-4, with D unresolved. CDR1 is SGHTA and CDR2 is FQGNSA in the germline V gene. V was clipped by 4 bases and J by 3 bases, with 12 bases between them. CDR3 size: 15 residues. The chain's CDR3 is CASSSSRWANEKLFF. The CDR3 bases are TGTGCCAGCAGCTCGTCAAGGTGGGCTAATGAAAAACTGTTTTTT.

This clone was counted between two and nine times. The V call is TRBV19, the J call TRBJ1-6; D uncertain. The ends were cut back, 3 bases at V and 6 bases at J, with 9 bases in the middle. The CDR3 is 14 residues long. The germline CDR1 and CDR2 sequences are LNHDA and SQIVND (reference sequence). The CDR3 reads CASSMWIGNSPLHF. The CDR3 DNA is TGTGCCAGTAGTATGTGGATCGGTAATTCACCCCTCCACTTT.

This clone was observed a single time. The rearrangement joins TRBV5-1 to TRBJ2-7, with a weak D call TRBD2 (6 bases). CDR1 and CDR2 (germline): SGHRS, YFSETQ. There are 14 residues in the CDR3. Trimming left V 5 bases short and J 0 bases short, with 12 bases between. The CDR3 protein is CASSSRGLSYEQYF. In DNA, the CDR3 is TGCGCCAGCAGTTCGCGGGGCCTCTCCTACGAGCAGTACTTC.

J is TRBJ1-2 and V is TRBV9, with D tentatively TRBD1 (6 bases). In germline, CDR1 is SGDLS, CDR2 YYNGEE. V was pared by 4 bases and J by 4 bases, with 17 bases between. The CDR3 totals 15 residues. The CDR3 DNA sequence: TGTGCCAGCAGCCCCCGACAGGAAGGGCCCTATGGCTACACCTTC. This sequence encodes CASSPRQEGPYGYTF.

The genes are TRBV7-7 and TRBJ2-3; the match to TRBD2 covers 9 bases. CDR1 and CDR2 from the germline V gene are SSHAT and FNYEAQ (reference sequence). The CDR3 runs 16 residues. V lost 5 bases and J lost 2; bases outside the gene matches: 8. The CDR3 reads CASSPGLAGSTDTQYF. CDR3 nucleotide sequence: TGTGCCAGCAGCCCCGGGCTAGCGGGGTCCACAGATACGCAGTATTTT.

The chain employs TRBV12-3 or TRBV12-4 and TRBJ1-2, with a possible D match to TRBD1 (5 bases). V shed 6 bases and J shed 2 bases, with 10 bases lying between them. The CDR3 contains 13 residues. CDR3 bases: TGTGCCAGCAGCCACCGGGACAACTATGGCTACACCTTC. The encoded protein is CASSHRDNYGYTF.

On this clone itself: At one boundary the junction diverges from the germline segment, which might be a read error. This chain uses TRBV7-3 with TRBJ2-3; 7 bases fit TRBD1. Germline assignment: CDR1 SGHTA and CDR2 FQGTGA. The CDR3 length is 14 residues. In nucleotides, the CDR3 is TGTGCCAGCAGCCTAACAGGGGATACAGATACGCAGTATTTT. This gives the protein CASSLTGDTDTQYF. The full variable domain, rest sourced from reference TRBV7-3 and TRBJ2-3, is GAGVSQTPSNKVTEKGKYVELRCDPISGHTALYWYRQSLGQGPEFLIYFQGTGAADDSGLPNDRFFAVRPEGSVSTLKIQRTERGDSAVYLCASSLTGDTDTQYFGPGTRLTVL.